The rows below give T cell receptor beta chains drawn from one sample of a study of blood T cell repertoires in COVID-19. Assay used: immunoSEQ multiplex PCR; TCRdb lists only in-frame clones, some missing. The sample shows around 160,000 clones, 65% to 85% of them seen only once. The sample comprised peripheral blood. Every receptor here comes from a woman older than 75 with acute or convalescent COVID-19. The CDR3 runs from the conserved cysteine through the conserved F or W. A D gene is named only where the DNA matches it firmly. The size field is filled for only some rows; it gives once, few, many or a size class.

CDR3 protein: CASSCPTRRDRGGSTEAFF
CDR3 DNA: TGTGCCAGCAGTTGTCCCACGCGCCGGGACAGGGGGGGTAGCACTGAAGCTTTCTTT
D gene: -
V gene: TRBV21-1
clone size: -
J gene: TRBJ1-1

CDR3 protein: CASSLWGQVTSAQHF
CDR3 DNA: TGTGCCAGCAGTTTATGGGGACAGGTTACGTCGGCCCAGCATTTT
D gene: TRBD1
V gene: TRBV28
clone size: -
J gene: TRBJ1-5

CDR3 protein: CASSYSGTVNTEAFF
CDR3 DNA: TGTGCCAGCAGTTACTCCGGGACAGTGAACACTGAAGCTTTCTTT
D gene: TRBD1
V gene: TRBV6-5
clone size: -
J gene: TRBJ1-1

CDR3 protein: CASSLIRGTSGRNEQFF
CDR3 DNA: TGTGCCAGCAGCCTCATAAGGGGGACTAGCGGGAGAAATGAGCAGTTCTTC
D gene: TRBD2
V gene: TRBV3-1/TRBV3-2
clone size: -
J gene: TRBJ2-1

CDR3 protein: CASGPYFHQPQHF
CDR3 DNA: TGTGCTAGTGGTCCATACTTTCATCAGCCCCAGCATTTT
D gene: -
V gene: TRBV12-5
clone size: -
J gene: TRBJ1-5

CDR3 protein: CASKRLAEGNTEAFF
CDR3 DNA: TGTGCCAGCAAAAGACTCGCCGAGGGGAACACTGAAGCTTTCTTT
D gene: -
V gene: TRBV27
clone size: -
J gene: TRBJ1-1

CDR3 protein: CASSLDSVGQASNYGYTF
CDR3 DNA: TGTGCCAGCAGCTTAGACTCGGTGGGACAGGCTTCTAACTATGGCTACACCTTC
D gene: TRBD1
V gene: TRBV7-6
clone size: -
J gene: TRBJ1-2

CDR3 protein: CASSFLAGLAFF
CDR3 DNA: -
D gene: -
V gene: TRBV12-3/TRBV12-4
clone size: -
J gene: TRBJ1-1

CDR3 protein: CASSLSRLAGGTDTQYF
CDR3 DNA: TGTGCCAGCAGCTTGAGTCGACTAGCGGGAGGGACAGATACGCAGTATTTT
D gene: TRBD2
V gene: TRBV5-8
clone size: -
J gene: TRBJ2-3

CDR3 protein: CASSGSRVIHRYTF
CDR3 DNA: TGTGCCAGCAGTGGTAGTCGGGTCATTCACCGCTACACCTTC
D gene: -
V gene: TRBV2
clone size: -
J gene: TRBJ1-2

CDR3 protein: CASEGGASGPHEQFF
CDR3 DNA: TGTGCCAGCGAGGGCGGGGCTAGCGGACCCCATGAGCAGTTCTTC
D gene: TRBD2
V gene: TRBV7-9
clone size: few
J gene: TRBJ2-1

CDR3 protein: CASSRTSGRAREQYF
CDR3 DNA: TGTGCCAGTAGTCGGACTAGCGGGAGGGCGCGGGAGCAGTACTTC
D gene: TRBD2
V gene: TRBV19
clone size: -
J gene: TRBJ2-7

CDR3 protein: CASSLDRVLSEQYF
CDR3 DNA: TGTGCCAGCAGTTTAGACAGGGTCCTGTCCGAGCAGTACTTC
D gene: TRBD1
V gene: TRBV28
clone size: -
J gene: TRBJ2-7

CDR3 protein: CASSIGTGQSGANVLTF
CDR3 DNA: TGTGCCAGTAGTATAGGGACAGGGCAATCTGGGGCCAACGTCCTGACTTTC
D gene: TRBD1
V gene: TRBV19
clone size: -
J gene: TRBJ2-6

CDR3 protein: CAWSVSPLRDTDTQYF
CDR3 DNA: TGTGCCTGGAGTGTATCCCCTCTCAGGGACACAGATACGCAGTATTTT
D gene: -
V gene: TRBV30
clone size: once
J gene: TRBJ2-3

CDR3 protein: CASSLQGVGTEAFF
CDR3 DNA: TGTGCCAGCAGCCTACAGGGGGTCGGGACTGAAGCTTTCTTT
D gene: TRBD1
V gene: TRBV2
clone size: few
J gene: TRBJ1-1

CDR3 protein: CSVAGGFGGYTF
CDR3 DNA: TGCAGCGTCGCAGGGGGCTTTGGGGGCTACACCTTC
D gene: TRBD1
V gene: TRBV29-1
clone size: -
J gene: TRBJ1-2

CDR3 protein: CASSHGGTNNEQFF
CDR3 DNA: TGCGCCAGCAGTCATGGAGGCACGAACAATGAGCAGTTCTTC
D gene: -
V gene: TRBV10-1
clone size: -
J gene: TRBJ2-1

CDR3 protein: CASSSQGGSTDTQYF
CDR3 DNA: TGCGCCAGCAGCTCTCAGGGGGGTAGCACAGATACGCAGTATTTT
D gene: -
V gene: TRBV5-1
clone size: -
J gene: TRBJ2-3

CDR3 protein: CASSSGTDTQYF
CDR3 DNA: TGTGCCTCCTCGTCAGGGACAGATACGCAGTATTTT
D gene: -
V gene: TRBV28
clone size: -
J gene: TRBJ2-3

CDR3 protein: CASIRGAGEAETQYF
CDR3 DNA: TGCGCCAGCATCCGGGGAGCGGGAGAGGCGGAGACCCAGTACTTC
D gene: TRBD2
V gene: TRBV5-1
clone size: once
J gene: TRBJ2-5

CDR3 protein: CASNTGGVNGYTF
CDR3 DNA: TGTGCCAGCAACACAGGGGGCGTAAATGGCTACACCTTC
D gene: TRBD1
V gene: TRBV6-5
clone size: few
J gene: TRBJ1-2

CDR3 protein: CASSLALPGATGNTIYF
CDR3 DNA: TGTGCCAGCAGCTTAGCGCTCCCAGGGGCGACTGGAAACACCATATATTTT
D gene: -
V gene: TRBV7-6
clone size: -
J gene: TRBJ1-3

CDR3 protein: CASSVISVLTF
CDR3 DNA: TGTGCCAGCAGTGTCATCAGTGTCCTGACTTTC
D gene: -
V gene: TRBV2
clone size: -
J gene: TRBJ2-6

CDR3 protein: CASSQNLAGPYPSYF
CDR3 DNA: TGTGCCAGCAGCCAAAACCTAGCGGGGCCCTACCCCAGCTACTTC
D gene: TRBD2
V gene: TRBV4-2
clone size: -
J gene: TRBJ2-5

CDR3 protein: CASSQGGAGGADTQYF
CDR3 DNA: TGCGCCAGCAGCCAGGGGGGAGCGGGGGGTGCAGATACGCAGTATTTT
D gene: TRBD2
V gene: TRBV4-1
clone size: -
J gene: TRBJ2-3

CDR3 protein: CASSLVGTLTEAFF
CDR3 DNA: TGCGCCAGCAGCTTGGTGGGGACTTTAACTGAAGCTTTCTTT
D gene: -
V gene: TRBV5-1
clone size: once
J gene: TRBJ1-1